Included here is one TCR beta chain sequence, with context. This clonotype has more than one count but fewer than ten. This clone's antigen is unknown. No per-base quality is available; no much larger clone lies one base away. The library came from 5' RACE. Reads for this sample came from an Illumina HiSeq 2000. A universal primer binding site was added through template switching, and the final cDNA carried a unique molecular identifier so that TCR cDNA molecules could be counted accurately. Specific primers in the conserved constant-segment region were used to synthesize first-strand cDNA for TCR alpha and beta chains. Each cDNA library was double barcoded, with a SMART-Mk sample barcode plus Illumina barcodes, to control for contamination. TruSeq adapter sequences and Illumina sample barcodes were added in two successive PCR steps. TCR alpha and beta cDNA libraries were sequenced on the Illumina HiSeq platform with custom primers. The authors' analysis ran thus. Unique molecular identifiers were extracted from raw reads with MiGEC, and CDR3 positions were determined with MiXCR. For each individual, recombination models were inferred using an EM algorithm with the repgenHMM and IGoR tools. Shared clonotypes were analyzed with the tcR package in R, and sharing was normalized by the product of cloneset sizes. To study raw recombination without the effects of thymic and clonal selection, out-of-frame nonproductive sequences were analyzed. The public reads were reprocessed in TCRdb via fastp at Q25 and MiXCR, keeping in-frame beta chains. Each CDR3 protein gets just one entry, which takes the most common genes and DNA from the rows behind it. The V and J calls follow TCRdb's processing rather than the paper's. A total of 750,000 to 950,000 distinct CDR3 sequences appear in this sample, approximately 13% of them only once. The ten biggest clones cover around 1.5% of the sample.

These data originate in a study of identical twins (dated by TCRdb to 2016 to 2017). For context, the study as a whole: TCR alpha and beta repertoires from monozygotic twins, unrelated adults of various ages and cord blood were deep-sequenced to test whether fetal clonotypes persist. To rule out contamination, the twin experiments were replicated at different times with different library preparation protocols. The investigation overall reported the following: Compared with coincidental sharing between unrelated individuals, out-of-frame TCR alpha sequences shared between twins had an excess of sequences with low generation probability. Fewer insertions were carried by abundant cord blood beta clonotypes; a weaker similar trend was observed in young adult naive repertoires, while no such trend was observed in memory repertoires. Out-of-frame TCR alpha sharing in monozygotic twins was systematically underestimated by recombination models, whereas sharing between unrelated individuals was in agreement with the recombination models. Conclusions relied on cross-sectional statistical analysis, since the same donors could not be followed over many years. Invariant T cells such as MAIT and iNKT could partly confound zero-insertion analyses, though diverse VJ usage argued against this for most clonotypes. Excess twin sharing in beta out-of-frame sequences was weaker because fewer shared sequences lowered the signal-to-noise ratio.

Only healthy Caucasian donors were included. Three pairs of female monozygotic twins, all aged about 18 to 30 years, made up the twin cohort. The RNA used for TCR libraries was isolated from peripheral blood mononuclear cells. CDR1 and CDR2, per the germline V gene, are MNHEY and SVGEGT. The CDR3 holds 14 amino acids from the cysteine to the phenylalanine. The CDR3 DNA has 42 bases and is translated from base 1. V loses 6 bases, J loses 0 bases, and the germline ends lie 9 bases apart. In addition, the sample was reused for a study of yellow fever vaccine responses in identical twins. The second paper states: The authors reported that the T cell response to vaccination in identical twins appeared partly convergent and partly personalized. Focusing on identical twins, the study followed the T cell clones that responded to the vaccine, and did so with precision.

The rearrangement joined TRBV6-2 or TRBV6-3 to TRBJ1-5; the D gene cannot be resolved reliably. The sequencing sample was made of PBMCs. The clonotype originates from a woman between 18 and 29 years old in good health. The CDR3 loop reads CASRLSYSNQPQHF. The bases are TGTGCCAGCAGACTATCCTATAGCAATCAGCCCCAGCATTTT.